This T cell receptor (beta chain) appears in the sequencing data of a study of T cell repertoires in cytomegalovirus infection. Background on the study: Public signatures in TCR beta pointed to CMV infection and matching HLA type. Study findings and constraints: Cumulative public TCR beta family frequency identified carriers of CMV plus the relevant HLA.

TCRdb analysed the reads with MiXCR anew, one entry per CDR3 protein. The table records roughly 990,000 distinct CDR3 sequences, around a third of them present only once. On this clonotype: The antigen is unknown.

With 3 bases removed from V and 0 bases from J, the gap between germline ends came to 9 bases. This CDR3 is built from 15 residues. The input for sequencing was cultured CD8+ T cells from PBMCs, taken from culture after CMV antigen stimulation. V is TRBV12-3 or TRBV12-4 and J is TRBJ2-1; D gene uncertain. The receptor was isolated from a human donor in good health (CMV status not recorded). Some clones in this sample may be carry-over from other donors' samples. CDR3 DNA: TGTGCCAGCAGTTTTGGGATTGGCTCCTACAATGAGCAGTTCTTC. It encodes CASSFGIGSYNEQFF.